Following are 21 T cell receptor beta chains from one sample sequenced in a study of cytotoxic CD8 clonotypes in ibrutinib-treated CLL. Profiling relied on immunoSEQ multiplex PCR, and the TCRdb table lists in-frame clones only, not all of them. The sample contains 15,000 to 20,000 clones, 65% to 70% of which appear only once. The input for sequencing was PBMCs, taken before ibrutinib treatment. The receptors were sampled from a human donor with chronic lymphocytic leukemia.

The sample holds a few counts of this clone. V is TRBV7-3 and J is TRBJ2-1; 8 bases fit TRBD2. The V gene's germline CDR1 is SGHTA and CDR2 FQGTGA. V shed 3 bases and J 5 bases; nucleotides not matched to a gene: 6. This CDR3 has 15 residues. The CDR3 loop is CASSFSGGINNEQFF. As DNA, the CDR3 is TGTGCCAGCAGCTTCAGCGGGGGTATCAACAATGAGCAGTTCTTC.

The V call is TRBV6-6, the J call TRBJ2-3; D not resolved. Germline V gene sequence: CDR1 MNHNY, CDR2 SVGAGI (reference sequence). This CDR3 has 12 residues. V gave up 0 bases and J gave up 4 bases, with 2 bases separating them. CDR3 amino acids: CASSYSPDTQYF. The CDR3 coding sequence is TGTGCCAGCAGTTACTCGCCAGATACGCAGTATTTT.

This chain uses TRBV25-1 with TRBJ2-5, with a possible D match to TRBD2 (7 bases). Trimming shortened V by 3 bases and J by 2 bases, and 19 bases separated the two germline ends. The CDR3 contains 17 residues. The germline CDR1 and CDR2 sequences are MGHDK and SYGVNS. The CDR3 spells CASSDLGGGLRQETQYF. The CDR3 DNA is TGTGCCAGCAGTGATTTGGGGGGGGGCCTTAGGCAAGAGACCCAGTACTTC.

The rearrangement links TRBV4-2 to TRBJ2-7; 9 bases are shared with TRBD1. The germline gives CDR1 LGHNA, CDR2 YNFKEQ. With 4 bases clipped from V and 3 bases from J, the junction kept 7 bases outside the gene matches. The CDR3 runs 15 residues. CDR3 region: CASSPGQGRDYEQYF. For the CDR3, the DNA is TGTGCCAGCAGCCCTGGACAGGGGAGGGACTACGAGCAGTACTTC.

In its sample, this clone ranks as medium-sized. The chain is built from TRBV5-4 and TRBJ2-7; 9 nucleotides match TRBD1. This CDR3 has 15 residues. J was trimmed by 3 bases and V by 4 bases; bases with no gene match: 8. CDR1 and CDR2 from the germline V gene are SGHNT and YYREEE (reference sequence). CDR3 amino acids: CASSPGQGRDYEQYF. CDR3 bases: TGTGCCAGCAGCCCTGGACAGGGGAGGGACTACGAGCAGTACTTC. Variable domain in full (rest from reference TRBV5-4 and TRBJ2-7): ETGVTQSPTHLIKTRGQQVTLRCSSQSGHNTVSWYQQALGQGPQFIFQYYREEENGRGNFPPRFSGLQFPNYSSELNVNALELDDSALYLCASSPGQGRDYEQYFGPGTRLTVT.

Comments on this clone: One end of the junction does not line up with germline, which may come from a read error. The J gene is TRBJ2-1, the V gene TRBV20-1, with 10 bases that match TRBD2. This CDR3 region has 10 residues. CDR1 and CDR2 from the germline V gene are DFQATT and SNEGSKA (reference sequence). The CDR3 nucleotides read TGCAGTGCTATACGGACTAGCGGTGTCTTC. Amino acids: CSAIRTSGVF.

The rearrangement joins TRBV6-1 to TRBJ2-7; TRBD2 aligns across 13 bases. Per germline, CDR1 MNHNS and CDR2 SASEGT. The CDR3 has 15 amino acids. Unmatched junction bases numbered 4, after V lost 5 bases and J lost 3 bases. The CDR3 DNA is TGTGCCAGCAGTTTAAGACTAGCGGGGGGCTACGAGCAGTACTTC. Its translation: CASSLRLAGGYEQYF.

V is TRBV7-9 and J is TRBJ1-5; the match to TRBD1 covers 10 bases. J lost 0 bases, V lost 5 bases, and 10 bases had no gene match. CDR1 SEHNR and CDR2 FQNEAQ come from the germline V gene (reference sequence). This CDR3 spans 18 amino acids. CDR3 DNA: TGTGCCAGCAGCACACGACAGGGGGCCCTTTATAGCAATCAGCCCCAGCATTTT. As protein: CASSTRQGALYSNQPQHF.

A few counts support this clone. The J gene is TRBJ2-2, the V gene TRBV5-4, with a possible D match to TRBD2 (6 bases). Trimming stripped 2 bases from V and 5 bases from J, with 10 bases between. The CDR3 contains 14 residues. Germline-derived CDR1 and CDR2 are SGHNT and YYREEE (reference sequence). CDR3 DNA sequence: TGTGCCAGCAGCTTCCCAGGGAGGACCGGGGAGCTGTTTTTT. Residues: CASSFPGRTGELFF.

V is TRBV19 and J is TRBJ2-1; 11 nucleotides match TRBD2. CDR3 length: 15 amino acids. V was clipped by 0 bases and J by 10 bases; unmatched bases: 5. The germline V gene has CDR1 LNHDA and CDR2 SQIVND (reference sequence). CDR3 coding DNA: TGTGCCAGTAGTATAGATAGCGGGGGGGCAAAAGAGCAGTTCTTC. It codes for CASSIDSGGAKEQFF.

The CDR3 DNA sequence: TGCGCCAGCAGCTGGGGACAGGCCACAGATACGCAGTATTTT. It specifies CASSWGQATDTQYF. This chain links TRBV5-1 with TRBJ2-3; the match to TRBD1 covers 8 bases. V lost 3 bases, J lost 2 bases, and 2 bases stayed unmatched. Germline values: CDR1 SGHRS, CDR2 YFSETQ. CDR3 length: 14 amino acids.

The chain employs TRBV5-1 and TRBJ2-7; D unresolved. Germline V gives CDR1 SGHRS, CDR2 YFSETQ. Between the trimmed V and J ends, which lost 0 bases and 2 bases, there was a span of 15 bases. There are 16 residues in the CDR3. The CDR3 bases are TGCGCCAGCAGCTTGGGGCCGGCTATGGGTACCTACGAGCAGTACTTC. It translates to CASSLGPAMGTYEQYF.

This chain links TRBV25-1 with TRBJ2-2; 8 nucleotides align to TRBD1. J was trimmed by 2 bases and V by 7 bases; bases with no gene match: 3. Germline V gene sequence: CDR1 MGHDK, CDR2 SYGVNS. This CDR3 region has 14 residues. CDR3 sequence reads: CASTTGGNTGELFF. The CDR3, as DNA: TGTGCCAGCACTACAGGGGGTAACACCGGGGAGCTGTTTTTT.

The V and J genes are TRBV6-5 and TRBJ1-2; no clear D gene. Germline loops: CDR1 MNHEY, CDR2 SVGAGI. V was trimmed by 6 bases and J by 8 bases, leaving 13 bases between them. This CDR3 has 12 residues. CDR3 loop: CASSQDSEGYTF. CDR3 sequence (DNA): TGTGCCAGCAGCCAAGATTCAGAAGGCTACACCTTC.

The chain employs TRBV4-2 and TRBJ2-3; D uncertain. Germline values: CDR1 LGHNA, CDR2 YNFKEQ. The CDR3 consists of 15 residues. Trimming cost V 6 bases and J 0 bases, with 13 bases left between them. In DNA form, the CDR3 reads TGTGCCAGCAGGAAAGGCAGCGTAAGCACAGATACGCAGTATTTT. It encodes CASRKGSVSTDTQYF.

The rearrangement links TRBV5-1 to TRBJ2-1; D uncertain. CDR1 SGHRS and CDR2 YFSETQ come from the germline V gene. CDR3 size: 11 residues. V lost 0 bases to trimming and J lost 9 bases, with 4 bases between them. Here the CDR3 DNA reads TGCGCCAGCAGCTTGGAAGCTGAGCAGTTCTTC. As protein: CASSLEAEQFF. Full variable domain (outside the CDR3, taken from reference TRBV5-1 and TRBJ2-1): KAGVTQTPRYLIKTRGQQVTLSCSPISGHRSVSWYQQTPGQGLQFLFEYFSETQRNKGNFPGRFSGRQFSNSRSEMNVSTLELGDSALYLCASSLEAEQFFGPGTRLTVL.

V gene TRBV28 combines with J gene TRBJ1-2; D is unclear. Germline loops: CDR1 MDHEN, CDR2 SYDVKM. CDR3 length: 13 amino acids. Trimming left V 5 bases short and J 4 bases short, with 11 bases between. The CDR3 loop is CASSPNWAYGYTF. The CDR3 DNA reads TGTGCCAGCAGTCCTAATTGGGCCTATGGCTACACCTTC.

The chain couples TRBV18 to TRBJ2-2; the D gene is possibly TRBD1 (5 bases). V was shortened by 7 bases and J by 3 bases, with 6 bases between the two germline ends. The germline gives CDR1 KGHSH, CDR2 LQKENI. The CDR3 runs 12 residues. The CDR3 DNA follows: TGTGCCAGCTTAGGGGACACCGGGGAGCTGTTTTTT. Its translation: CASLGDTGELFF.

The J gene is TRBJ1-3, the V gene TRBV7-3; 7 bases fit TRBD1. The CDR3 spans 15 residues. Germline CDR1 reads SGHTA; CDR2 reads FQGTGA. With V trimmed by 5 bases and J by 2 bases, 6 bases remained unmatched. In nucleotides, the CDR3 is TGTGCCAGCAGCCCAACAGGGGAGGCTGGAAACACCATATATTTT. It codes for CASSPTGEAGNTIYF.

This chain links TRBV7-9 with TRBJ2-5; TRBD1 matches at 7 bases. V shed 4 bases, J shed 3 bases, and the junction held 11 bases outside the gene matches. This CDR3 spans 16 amino acids. Germline assignment: CDR1 SEHNR and CDR2 FQNEAQ (reference sequence). In DNA form, the CDR3 reads TGTGCCAGCAGCTCCATGGCCCGACAGGGAAAAGAGACCCAGTACTTC. It codes for CASSSMARQGKETQYF. Combining the CDR3 with reference TRBV7-9 and TRBJ2-5 gives the whole variable domain DTGVSQNPRHKITKRGQNVTFRCDPISEHNRLYWYRQTLGQGPEFLTYFQNEAQLEKSRLLSDRFSAERPKGSFSTLEIQRTEQGDSAMYLCASSSMARQGKETQYFGPGTRLLVL.

The CDR3 here is CASSADRGGYEQYF. As DNA, the CDR3 is TGTGCCAGCAGTGCTGACAGGGGCGGCTACGAGCAGTACTTC. The chain recombines TRBV25-1 with TRBJ2-7; 8 positions match TRBD1. Germline values: CDR1 MGHDK, CDR2 SYGVNS. V shed 4 bases, J shed 3 bases, and the junction held 5 bases outside the gene matches. The CDR3 covers 14 residues.